These T cell receptor beta chains were read from a single sample in a study of metastatic and nonmetastatic thyroid tumors. TCRdb re-clonotyped the PCR reads through MiXCR. The data show 32,000 or so clones, with about a sixth seen just once and 5% to 7.5% held by the top ten. The sample consisted of blood. The receptors originated from a male donor with papillary thyroid cancer or a benign thyroid nodule (not recorded which). Some clones in this sample may be carry-over from other donors' samples. CDR3s include the opening cysteine and the closing phenylalanine or tryptophan.

CDR3 protein	V gene
CSAETGGTNEQFF	TRBV20-1
CASSLTEQDLHF	TRBV11-2
CASSGYPSEQYF	TRBV18
CSARSGETKETQYF	TRBV20-1
CASTNPGDSYEQYF	TRBV6-2/TRBV6-3
CAWTSSIEFNQPQHF	TRBV30
CASSSVAGGRGRNEQFF	TRBV10-1
CASSFFLAGGPPDTQYF	TRBV6-6
CASRTSPDSYEQYF	TRBV5-1
CASSLGTDKNIQYF	TRBV12-3/TRBV12-4
CASSQDPRAGWNSPLHF	TRBV3-1
CASSSNRDRGYNEQFF	TRBV9
CASGLQVNTGELFF	TRBV5-6
CAISDPTRSSYNEQFF	TRBV10-3
CASRRGGAGETQYF	TRBV11-2
CASSGDSNAIFTLHF	TRBV25-1
CASSQEILFGGLNEKLFF	TRBV3-1
CASSMRQGLVFF	TRBV5-6
CASSLGPPLHF	TRBV11-2
CASSAWCCQPQHF	TRBV6-1
CASSHYKRSGDEQFF	TRBV7-2
CASRAPGETQYF	TRBV19
CASSLAGGSYEQYF	TRBV5-8
CASRYSFSSYDQYF	TRBV2
CVAGRHYGYTF	TRBV6-1
CATRAERASGGSTDTQYF	TRBV2
CATQEGSGGETQYF	TRBV10-3
CAWSVSGSNQPQHF	TRBV30
CASSLGWTEYGYTF	TRBV7-2
CASSEIDLSGYEQYF	TRBV6-1
CSASRRVGPLDTQYF	TRBV20-1
CASSISYEQYF	TRBV7-2
CAGNSEEKLFF	TRBV10-1